One sample yielded the 8 T cell receptor beta chains listed below, sequenced in a study of response to subunit inactivated influenza vaccine. Via MiXCR, TCRdb re-called the RT-PCR reads, giving one row per CDR3 protein. The sample carries approximately 680,000 distinct CDR3 sequences, around a sixth recorded once. This sample comprised PBMCs from blood, obtained 12 days after vaccination. The receptors shown here come from a man in his fifties who received an inactivated influenza vaccine.

The sample holds a few counts of this clonotype. The V gene is TRBV5-1, the J gene TRBJ1-2; a weak D match, TRBD1 (5 bases). Looked up from germline, CDR1 is SGHRS and CDR2 is YFSETQ. The CDR3 extends over 17 amino acids. V was cut by 0 bases and J by 4 bases, with 19 bases left in between. CDR3 residues: CASSLALTTDTLYGYTF. CDR3 DNA sequence: TGCGCCAGCAGCTTGGCCCTAACGACGGACACCCTCTATGGCTACACCTTC.

This clonotype was seen more than once but under ten times. V is TRBV5-1 and J is TRBJ1-1; D not certain. The CDR3 length is 14 residues. From germline, CDR1 is SGHRS and CDR2 YFSETQ. V was shortened by 4 bases and J by 2 bases, with 12 bases between the two germline ends. The CDR3 DNA reads as TGCGCCAGCAGCCGAGCCTTAGGAAACACTGAAGCTTTCTTT. Its protein product is CASSRALGNTEAFF.

Here the CDR3 reads CASSAGPLSYEQYF. DNA for the CDR3: TGTGCCAGCAGCGCTGGCCCCCTCTCCTACGAGCAGTACTTC. The chain employs TRBV7-2 and TRBJ2-7; D unresolved. V was shortened by 5 bases and J by 0 bases, with 11 bases between the two germline ends. This CDR3 has 14 residues. CDR1 is SGHTA and CDR2 is FQGNSA in the germline V gene.

The chain links TRBV6-1 to TRBJ1-5, with 7 positions matching TRBD1. The CDR3 is 17 residues long. Per germline, CDR1 MNHNS and CDR2 SASEGT. Trimming cost V 5 bases and J 0 bases; bases outside gene matches: 10. CDR3 in DNA: TGTGCCAGCAGTCCCGACAGGGTCGGGGTTAGCAATCAGCCCCAGCATTTT. Protein product: CASSPDRVGVSNQPQHF.

This clonotype was picked up a small number of times. The CDR3 sequence: CATSDLQGRGTDTQYF. For the CDR3, the DNA is TGTGCCACCAGTGACTTACAGGGGAGAGGGACAGATACGCAGTATTTT. V and J are TRBV24-1 and TRBJ2-3; 7 bases agree with TRBD1. In germline, CDR1 is KGHDR, CDR2 SFDVKD. The J segment lost 3 bases and the V segment lost 4 bases, leaving 9 bases of the junction unmatched. The CDR3 runs to 16 residues.

This clonotype was seen a few times. The rearrangement links TRBV7-9 to TRBJ2-7; TRBD1 agrees at 8 bases. V trimming: 1 base; J trimming: 0 bases; junction bases outside the gene matches: 5. Per germline, CDR1 SEHNR and CDR2 FQNEAQ (reference sequence). The CDR3 runs 16 residues. CDR3 bases: TGTGCCAGCAGCTTAGTAGCAGGGGGCGCCTCCTACGAGCAGTACTTC. This codes for CASSLVAGGASYEQYF.

The chain has TRBV11-1 and TRBJ2-7; 8 nucleotides match TRBD1. V gave up 3 bases and J gave up 2 bases; unmatched junction bases: 15. The CDR3 consists of 18 residues. Germline V lookup: CDR1 SGHAT, CDR2 FQDESV (reference sequence). For the CDR3, the DNA is TGTGCCAGCAGCTTCCCCTTAGGCGGGACAGGCGCTACCTACGAGCAGTACTTC. Residues: CASSFPLGGTGATYEQYF.

This clonotype was counted many times. The rearrangement joins TRBV7-6 to TRBJ2-3; TRBD2 matches at 7 bases. The CDR3 contains 16 residues. Unmatched junction bases numbered 9, after V lost 1 base and J lost 5 bases. Germline lookup yields CDR1 SGHVS and CDR2 FNYEAQ. CDR3 sequence: CASSLDFGGGIDTQYF. The CDR3, as DNA: TGTGCCAGCAGCTTAGATTTCGGCGGGGGTATAGATACGCAGTATTTT.